The text below deals with one T cell receptor beta chain. Its antigen is currently unknown. Investigators sorted PBMCs to obtain both CD4+ and CD8+ T cells. Reverse transcription of extracted RNA yielded cDNA, which provided the sequencing template. The data were produced by immunoSEQ multiplex PCR, yet TCRdb's version contains in-frame clones alone and is incomplete. The sample shows 110,000 to 150,000 clones, roughly 53% of them seen only once. Trimming removed 4 bases from V and 2 bases from J, with 4 bases in between. This CDR3 has 12 amino acids. Germline loops: CDR1 SNHLY, CDR2 FYNNEI. This sample was included in a study of CD8+ T cells in alopecia areata. Overall study: Tofacitinib administration to treated patients was oral, at 5 to 10 mg twice daily. Findings of the study overall: Lesional scalp displayed greater clonality than normal scalp, most notably in alopecia totalis/universalis.

The receptor comes from a human donor with alopecia areata. Sequences were derived from CD4+ T cells sorted from blood, sampled at week 0. The chain employs TRBV2 and TRBJ2-3; no firm D call. CDR3 bases: TGTGCCAGCAGTGGGGACACAGATACGCAGTATTTT. It translates to CASSGDTDTQYF. The full variable domain, with the rest looked up from reference TRBV2 and TRBJ2-3, is EPEVTQTPSHQVTQMGQEVILRCVPISNHLYFYWYRQILGQKVEFLVSFYNNEISEKSEIFDDQFSVERPDGSNFTLKIRSTKLEDSAMYFCASSGDTDTQYFGPGTRLTVL.